This TCR beta chain stems from a study of blood T cell repertoires in COVID-19. TCRdb's copy holds only in-frame clones and misses some; the assay was immunoSEQ multiplex PCR. The data show around 150,000 clones, about 86% seen once. Looked up from germline, CDR1 is MDHEN and CDR2 is SYDVKM. The CDR3 has 15 amino acids. V was shortened by 6 bases and J by 4 bases, with 16 bases between the two germline ends. The sample consisted of peripheral blood. The clonotype was recovered from a man in his 70s with acute or convalescent COVID-19. The chain recombines TRBV28 with TRBJ1-5; maybe TRBD1 (5 bases). CDR3 loop: CASRPPGGRNQPQHF. CDR3 coding DNA: TGTGCCAGCAGACCCCCCGGGGGAAGGAATCAGCCCCAGCATTTT.